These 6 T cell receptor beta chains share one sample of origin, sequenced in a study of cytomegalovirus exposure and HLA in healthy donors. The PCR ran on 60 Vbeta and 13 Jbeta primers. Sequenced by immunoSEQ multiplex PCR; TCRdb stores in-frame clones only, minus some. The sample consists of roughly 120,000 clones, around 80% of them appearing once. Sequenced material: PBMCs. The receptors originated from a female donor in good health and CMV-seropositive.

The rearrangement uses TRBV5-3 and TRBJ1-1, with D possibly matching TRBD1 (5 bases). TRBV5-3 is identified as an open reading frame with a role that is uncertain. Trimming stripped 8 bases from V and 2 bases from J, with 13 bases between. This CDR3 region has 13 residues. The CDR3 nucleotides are TGTGCCAGTCGGACGACAGTAAACACTGAAGCTTTCTTT. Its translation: CASRTTVNTEAFF.

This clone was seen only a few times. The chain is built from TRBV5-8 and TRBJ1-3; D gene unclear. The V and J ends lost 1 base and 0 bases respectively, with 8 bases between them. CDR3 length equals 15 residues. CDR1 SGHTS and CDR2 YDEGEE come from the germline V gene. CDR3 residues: CASSLSLSSGNTIYF. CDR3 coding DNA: TGTGCCAGCAGCTTGAGCCTGAGCTCTGGAAACACCATATATTTT.

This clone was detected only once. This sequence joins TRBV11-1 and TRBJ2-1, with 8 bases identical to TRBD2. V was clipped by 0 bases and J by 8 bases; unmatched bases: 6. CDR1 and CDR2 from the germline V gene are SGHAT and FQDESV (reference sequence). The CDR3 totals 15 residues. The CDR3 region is CASSLARGASDEQFF. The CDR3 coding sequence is TGTGCCAGCAGCTTAGCGCGGGGGGCATCCGATGAGCAGTTCTTC.

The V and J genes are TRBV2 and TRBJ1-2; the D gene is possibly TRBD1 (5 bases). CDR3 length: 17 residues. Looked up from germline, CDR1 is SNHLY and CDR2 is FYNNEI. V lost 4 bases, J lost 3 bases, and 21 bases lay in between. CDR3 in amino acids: CASSAGGVGEGDYGYTF. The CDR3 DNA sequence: TGTGCCAGCAGTGCGGGCGGGGTAGGGGAAGGGGACTATGGCTACACCTTC.

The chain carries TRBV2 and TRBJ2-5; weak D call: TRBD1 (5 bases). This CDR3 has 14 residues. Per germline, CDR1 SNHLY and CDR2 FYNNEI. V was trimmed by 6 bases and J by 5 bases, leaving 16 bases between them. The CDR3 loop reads CASSLSTALETQYF. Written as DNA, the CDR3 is TGTGCCAGCAGCCTTTCGACAGCGCTGGAGACCCAGTACTTC.

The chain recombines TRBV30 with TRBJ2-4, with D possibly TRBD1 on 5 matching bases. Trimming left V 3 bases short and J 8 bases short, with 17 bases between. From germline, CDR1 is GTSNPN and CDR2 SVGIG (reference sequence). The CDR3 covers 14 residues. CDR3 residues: CAWSPKGVKDIQYF. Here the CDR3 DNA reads TGTGCCTGGAGCCCAAAAGGGGTTAAGGACATTCAGTACTTC.